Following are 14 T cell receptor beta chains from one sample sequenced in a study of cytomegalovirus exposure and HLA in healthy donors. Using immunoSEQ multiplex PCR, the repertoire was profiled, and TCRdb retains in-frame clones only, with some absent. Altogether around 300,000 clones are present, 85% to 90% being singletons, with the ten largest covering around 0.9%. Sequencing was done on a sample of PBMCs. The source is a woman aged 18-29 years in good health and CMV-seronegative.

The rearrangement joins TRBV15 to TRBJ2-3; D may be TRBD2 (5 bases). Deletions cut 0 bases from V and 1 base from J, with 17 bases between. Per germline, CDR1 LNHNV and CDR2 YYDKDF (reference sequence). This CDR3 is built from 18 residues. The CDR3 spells CATSRDRSGRPGTDTQYF. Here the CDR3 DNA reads TGTGCCACCAGCAGAGATAGAAGCGGCCGACCGGGCACAGATACGCAGTATTTT.

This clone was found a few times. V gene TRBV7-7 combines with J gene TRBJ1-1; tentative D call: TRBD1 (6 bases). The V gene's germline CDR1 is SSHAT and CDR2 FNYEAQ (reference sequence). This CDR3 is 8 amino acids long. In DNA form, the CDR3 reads TGTGCTGTCGAACAGGGTTTCTTT. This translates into CAVEQGFF.

The CDR3 DNA follows: TGTGCCAGCAGCCCACGACAGCTTTCTAACTATGGCTACACCTTC. Its translation is CASSPRQLSNYGYTF. The chain recombines TRBV14 with TRBJ1-2; D possibly corresponds to TRBD1 (5 bases). There are 15 residues in the CDR3. Germline values: CDR1 SGHDN, CDR2 FVKESK. V lost 4 bases, J lost 0 bases, and 12 bases lay in between. The full variable domain, in which reference TRBV14 and TRBJ1-2 provide the parts outside the CDR3, is EAGVTQFPSHSVIEKGQTVTLRCDPISGHDNLYWYRRVMGKEIKFLLHFVKESKQDESGMPNNRFLAERTGGTYSTLKVQPAELEDSGVYFCASSPRQLSNYGYTFGSGTRLTVV.

The CDR3 nucleotides read TGCAGCGTTGACTCGGGGAATAACTATGGCTACACCTTC. It translates to CSVDSGNNYGYTF. V and J are TRBV29-1 and TRBJ1-2; D not certain. Germline V gene lookup returns CDR1 SQVTM and CDR2 ANQGSEA. CDR3 length: 13 residues. The V gene lost 3 bases and the J gene lost 1 base, with 9 bases spanning the gap.

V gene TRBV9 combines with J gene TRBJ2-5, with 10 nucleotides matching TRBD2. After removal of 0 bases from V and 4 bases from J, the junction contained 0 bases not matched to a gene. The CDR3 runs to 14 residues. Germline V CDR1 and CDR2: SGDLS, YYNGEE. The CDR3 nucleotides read TGTGCCAGCAGCGTAGGGACTAGCGGAGAGACCCAGTACTTC. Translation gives CASSVGTSGETQYF. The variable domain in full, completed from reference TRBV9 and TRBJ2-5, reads DSGVTQTPKHLITATGQRVTLRCSPRSGDLSVYWYQQSLDQGLQFLIQYYNGEERAKGNILERFSAQQFPDLHSELNLSSLELGDSALYFCASSVGTSGETQYFGPGTRLLVL.

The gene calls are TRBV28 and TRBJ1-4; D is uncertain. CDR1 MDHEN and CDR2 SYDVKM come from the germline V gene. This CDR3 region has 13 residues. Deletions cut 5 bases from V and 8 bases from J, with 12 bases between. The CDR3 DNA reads TGTGCCAGCAGTCCCGACTTTTACGAAAAACTGTTTTTT. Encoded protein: CASSPDFYEKLFF.

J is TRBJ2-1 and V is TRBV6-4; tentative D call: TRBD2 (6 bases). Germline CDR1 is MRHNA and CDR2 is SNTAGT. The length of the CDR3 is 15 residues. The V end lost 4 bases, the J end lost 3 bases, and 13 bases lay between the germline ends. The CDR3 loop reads CASSASPGDYNEQFF. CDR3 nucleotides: TGTGCCAGCAGTGCGTCCCCGGGGGACTACAATGAGCAGTTCTTC.

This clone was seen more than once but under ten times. The CDR3 spells CASSQEDRPGTEAFF. DNA of the CDR3: TGTGCCAGCAGCCAAGAGGACAGGCCGGGGACTGAAGCTTTCTTT. This chain uses TRBV4-2 with TRBJ1-1; 7 bases align to TRBD1. This CDR3 contains 15 residues. Germline assignment: CDR1 LGHNA and CDR2 YNFKEQ. The V segment lost 0 bases and the J segment 5 bases; nucleotides outside the gene matches: 6.

CDR3: CASSLQRSEPQHF. CDR3 coding DNA: TGTGCCAGCAGCTTACAACGCTCGGAGCCCCAGCATTTT. This chain links TRBV13 with TRBJ1-5; D is unresolved. Germline CDR1 is PRHDT and CDR2 is FYEKMQ (reference sequence). CDR3 length equals 13 residues. V was shortened by 2 bases and J by 8 bases, with 10 bases between the two germline ends.

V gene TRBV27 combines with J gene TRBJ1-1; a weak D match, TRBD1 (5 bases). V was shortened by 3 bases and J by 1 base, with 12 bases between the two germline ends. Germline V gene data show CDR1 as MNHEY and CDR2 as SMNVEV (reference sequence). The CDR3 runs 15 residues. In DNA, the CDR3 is TGTGCCAGCAGTTTTGACAGCCTAGGGAACACTGAAGCTTTCTTT. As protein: CASSFDSLGNTEAFF.

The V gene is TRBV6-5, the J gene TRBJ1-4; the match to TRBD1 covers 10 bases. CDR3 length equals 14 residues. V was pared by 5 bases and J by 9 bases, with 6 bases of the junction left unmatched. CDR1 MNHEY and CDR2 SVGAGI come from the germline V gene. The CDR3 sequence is CASSKATGGQKLFF. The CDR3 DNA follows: TGTGCCAGCAGTAAAGCGACAGGGGGCCAAAAACTGTTTTTT.

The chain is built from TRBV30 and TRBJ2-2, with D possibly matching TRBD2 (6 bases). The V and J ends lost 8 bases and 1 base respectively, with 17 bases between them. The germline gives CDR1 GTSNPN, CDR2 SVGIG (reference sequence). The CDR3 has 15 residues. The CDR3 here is CARPFGGKNTGELFF. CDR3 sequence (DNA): TGTGCCCGGCCCTTTGGCGGGAAGAACACCGGGGAGCTGTTTTTT.

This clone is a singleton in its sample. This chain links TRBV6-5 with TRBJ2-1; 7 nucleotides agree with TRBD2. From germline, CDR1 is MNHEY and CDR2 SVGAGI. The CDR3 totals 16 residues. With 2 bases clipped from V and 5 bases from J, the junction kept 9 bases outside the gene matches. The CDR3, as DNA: TGTGCCAGCAGTTACCGGGATCCGGGACTACACAATGAGCAGTTCTTC. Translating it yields CASSYRDPGLHNEQFF.

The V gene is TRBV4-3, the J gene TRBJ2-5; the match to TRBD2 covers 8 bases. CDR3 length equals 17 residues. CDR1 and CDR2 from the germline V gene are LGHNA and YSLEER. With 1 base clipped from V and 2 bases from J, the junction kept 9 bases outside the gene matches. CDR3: CASSQGSAGVNQETQYF. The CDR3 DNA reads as TGCGCCAGCAGCCAAGGCTCAGCGGGAGTCAATCAAGAGACCCAGTACTTC.